This entry lists 13 T cell receptor beta chains sequenced from one sample in a study of shared clonotypes between healthy human individuals. The data were produced by immunoSEQ multiplex PCR, yet TCRdb's version contains in-frame clones alone and is incomplete. The sample contains a few million clones, more than 80% of which appear only once. Sample: naive CD4+ T cells sorted from blood. Subset of the sample: CD45RA+ positively selected. The receptors were gathered from a man aged 18 to 29 in good health.

The chain combines TRBV5-4 with TRBJ2-2; no definite D call. The CDR3 totals 15 residues. V dropped 0 bases and J dropped 1 base, with 7 bases sitting between them. Germline values: CDR1 SGHNT, CDR2 YYREEE (reference sequence). Written as DNA, the CDR3 is TGTGCCAGCAGCTTGGAGATTGGGAACACCGGGGAGCTGTTTTTT. Translated, it gives CASSLEIGNTGELFF.

The chain employs TRBV27 and TRBJ1-2; D gene unclear. V gave up 4 bases and J gave up 5 bases, with 11 bases separating them. The V gene's germline CDR1 is MNHEY and CDR2 SMNVEV (reference sequence). This CDR3 has 13 residues. CDR3 sequence: CASSSGLPYGYTF. CDR3 sequence (DNA): TGTGCCAGCAGTTCTGGGTTACCGTATGGCTACACCTTC.

With regard to this clone: The same CDR3 can be traced to other DNA sequences in this sample. The chain carries TRBV7-2 and TRBJ2-7, with D perhaps given as TRBD1 or TRBD2 (6 bases each). V lost 1 base and J lost 1, with 11 bases in between. CDR1 SGHTA and CDR2 FQGNSA come from the germline V gene. The CDR3 consists of 15 residues. CDR3 amino acids: CASSLGGGGSYEQYF. The CDR3 DNA is TGTGCCAGCAGCTTAGGCGGAGGGGGGTCCTACGAGCAGTACTTC.

The J gene is TRBJ2-3, the V gene TRBV2; 11 positions match TRBD2. CDR1 is SNHLY, CDR2 FYNNEI, per germline. The CDR3 consists of 15 residues. V dropped 3 bases and J dropped 9; count of bases not matched to a gene: 8. The CDR3 DNA reads TGTGCCAGCAGTGAGGGGCTAGCGGGGGGAATAACGCAGTATTTT. Residues: CASSEGLAGGITQYF.

This clone is a singleton in its sample. This same CDR3 is encoded by further DNA sequences in the sample. CDR3 region: CASSPGQGNYGYTF. The CDR3 DNA sequence: TGTGCCAGCAGTCCCGGACAGGGAAACTATGGCTACACCTTC. V and J are TRBV2 and TRBJ1-2; 8 bases are a match to TRBD1. The V segment lost 5 bases and the J segment 2 bases; nucleotides outside the gene matches: 4. The CDR3 runs to 14 residues. The germline V gene encodes CDR1 SNHLY and CDR2 FYNNEI. Drawing the rest from reference TRBV2 and TRBJ1-2, the complete variable domain is EPEVTQTPSHQVTQMGQEVILRCVPISNHLYFYWYRQILGQKVEFLVSFYNNEISEKSEIFDDQFSVERPDGSNFTLKIRSTKLEDSAMYFCASSPGQGNYGYTFGSGTRLTVV.

V usage is TRBV28 and J usage is TRBJ2-5; D assignment may be TRBD1 or TRBD2 (6 bases each). Between the trimmed V and J ends, which lost 3 bases and 5 bases, there was a span of 22 bases. Per germline, CDR1 MDHEN and CDR2 SYDVKM. CDR3 length equals 17 residues. CDR3 DNA: TGTGCCAGCAGTTTCCCACTATGGGGGGCGGAAGGGGAGACCCAGTACTTC. Translating it yields CASSFPLWGAEGETQYF.

V gene TRBV18 combines with J gene TRBJ2-1; tentative D call: TRBD1 (6 bases). Trimming shortened V by 6 bases and J by 5 bases, and 17 bases separated the two germline ends. The CDR3 contains 15 residues. Germline lookup yields CDR1 KGHSH and CDR2 LQKENI. The CDR3 DNA reads as TGTGCCAGCTCTCCAGGGACACCCTCGAACAATGAGCAGTTCTTC. The encoded protein is CASSPGTPSNNEQFF.

J is TRBJ1-1 and V is TRBV5-1, with TRBD1 as a possible D gene (6 bases). CDR1 and CDR2 from the germline V gene are SGHRS and YFSETQ. V was cut by 0 bases and J by 4 bases, with 10 bases left in between. This CDR3 spans 14 amino acids. CDR3 nucleotides: TGCGCCAGCAGCTTGGCCATAGGGGGCACTGAAGCTTTCTTT. It encodes CASSLAIGGTEAFF.

The J gene is TRBJ1-6, the V gene TRBV6-1; 10 bases are a match to TRBD1. This CDR3 region has 17 residues. The V segment lost 2 bases and the J segment 5 bases; nucleotides outside the gene matches: 6. Germline V lookup: CDR1 MNHNS, CDR2 SASEGT. As DNA, the CDR3 is TGTGCCAGCAGTGAAAGGACAGGGGGACCAAATAATTCACCCCTCCACTTT. It encodes CASSERTGGPNNSPLHF.

The V and J genes are TRBV28 and TRBJ1-5; D remains ambiguous. With 6 bases removed from V and 5 bases from J, the gap between germline ends came to 8 bases. There are 12 residues in the CDR3. Germline V gene lookup returns CDR1 MDHEN and CDR2 SYDVKM. CDR3: CASRPKDQPQHF. In DNA form, the CDR3 reads TGTGCCAGCAGACCCAAAGATCAGCCCCAGCATTTT.

The chain carries TRBV2 and TRBJ2-2, with D tentatively TRBD1 or TRBD2 (5 bases each). Trimming shortened V by 2 bases and J by 7 bases, and 14 bases separated the two germline ends. The CDR3 is 15 residues long. The germline V gene encodes CDR1 SNHLY and CDR2 FYNNEI. This CDR3 is CASSEFGTTIGELFF. The CDR3 DNA follows: TGTGCCAGCAGTGAATTCGGGACGACTATCGGGGAGCTGTTTTTT.

This sequence joins TRBV10-3 and TRBJ1-3, with 8 bases matching TRBD1. The V gene's germline CDR1 is ENHRY and CDR2 SYGVKD. V was pared by 4 bases and J by 3 bases, with 8 bases of the junction left unmatched. The CDR3 consists of 16 residues. CDR3 protein: CAISGQDRGGGNTIYF. The CDR3 DNA sequence: TGTGCCATCAGTGGCCAAGACAGGGGCGGTGGAAACACCATATATTTT.

The chain recombines TRBV5-1 with TRBJ1-2, with D uncertain. CDR1 and CDR2 from the germline V gene are SGHRS and YFSETQ. Deletions cut 2 bases from V and 6 bases from J, with 11 bases between. CDR3 length: 13 amino acids. The CDR3 bases are TGCGCCAGCAGCTTTAGTTTCGGGGATGGCTACACCTTC. Translated: CASSFSFGDGYTF. The full variable domain, its missing parts supplied by reference TRBV5-1 and TRBJ1-2, is KAGVTQTPRYLIKTRGQQVTLSCSPISGHRSVSWYQQTPGQGLQFLFEYFSETQRNKGNFPGRFSGRQFSNSRSEMNVSTLELGDSALYLCASSFSFGDGYTFGSGTRLTVV.